This is a list of T cell receptor beta chains from one sample in a study of blood T cell repertoires in COVID-19. This table comes from immunoSEQ multiplex PCR, and its TCRdb copy is limited to in-frame clones, with some not included. This repertoire shows 150,000 or so clones, about 70% found once; its top ten account for around 1.8%. The specimen sequenced was peripheral blood. The receptors shown here come from a woman aged 70-85 years with acute or convalescent COVID-19. The CDR3 runs from the conserved cysteine through the conserved F or W. Clone size, where shown, is once, few, many, or a class for clones that have expanded.

j_call v_call clone_size cdr3_aa
TRBJ2-7 TRBV30 . CAWSAGSNYEQYF
TRBJ2-3 TRBV2 few CASKGGREVRTDTQYF
TRBJ1-3 TRBV5-1 few CASSLGGGENTIYF
TRBJ1-2 TRBV29-1 . CSVEDGQGAYGYTF
TRBJ1-4 TRBV5-4 once CASSSGQVSEKLFF
TRBJ2-2 TRBV10-1 . CASSDPGGAGELFF
TRBJ2-2 TRBV18 . CASSPPFSANTGELFF
TRBJ1-4 TRBV15 . CATAGGSNEKLFF
TRBJ2-7 TRBV11-2 . CASSLGLTGWSYEQYF
TRBJ2-1 TRBV27 few CASSLSQMVNEQFF
TRBJ2-2 TRBV5-1 . CASSQRSGNRNTGELFF
TRBJ1-2 TRBV15 . CATSRDLPLNYGYTF
TRBJ2-3 TRBV23-1 . CASSRGRGARTDTQYF
TRBJ2-5 TRBV6-2/TRBV6-3 . CASSGLAETQYF
TRBJ2-7 TRBV10-2 few CASSESTGITYEQYF
TRBJ1-2 TRBV6-5 few CASRSGTGIFGYTF